The 18 T cell receptor beta chains given below trace back to one sample, sequenced in a study of identical twins. From the 5' RACE reads, TCRdb called clonotypes with MiXCR, one entry per CDR3 protein. The data show some 630,000 distinct CDR3 sequences, under 8.5% seen once. These same records also appear under a second study, on yellow fever vaccine responses in identical twins.

The specimen sequenced was PBMCs. Receptors originate from a woman in her late teens or twenties in good health.

This clonotype was seen many times. The V gene is TRBV7-9, the J gene TRBJ1-1; 8 nucleotides line up with TRBD1. The CDR3 extends over 14 amino acids. Looked up from germline, CDR1 is SEHNR and CDR2 is FQNEAQ (reference sequence). The V and J ends lost 4 bases and 1 base, in that order; junction bases with no gene match: 2. The CDR3 sequence is CASSSGTGNTEAFF. CDR3 coding DNA: TGTGCCAGCAGCTCCGGGACAGGGAACACTGAAGCTTTCTTT.

This clonotype has only a few counts. As DNA, the CDR3 is TGTGCCAGCAGGGGGACTAGCGCCTCCTACAATGAGCAGTTCTTC. Residues: CASRGTSASYNEQFF. The rearrangement links TRBV2 to TRBJ2-1; 10 nucleotides match TRBD2. Germline loops: CDR1 SNHLY, CDR2 FYNNEI. This CDR3 has 15 residues. Trimming took 6 bases from V and 0 from J; bases not matched to a gene: 2.

This clonotype was observed at least ten times. The CDR3 here is CASSPSGVRSDEKLFF. CDR3 nucleotides: TGTGCCAGCTCACCCTCAGGCGTCCGCTCGGATGAAAAACTGTTTTTT. The chain uses TRBV18 and TRBJ1-4; D is uncertain. This CDR3 region has 16 residues. V lost 3 bases and J 6 bases, leaving 17 bases between the germline ends. CDR1 and CDR2 (germline): KGHSH, LQKENI.

This clonotype has more than one count but fewer than ten. The chain couples TRBV12-3 or TRBV12-4 to TRBJ2-5; 8 positions match TRBD2. This CDR3 has 13 amino acids. After removal of 2 bases from V and 7 bases from J, the junction contained 3 bases not matched to a gene. CDR3 protein: CASSLSGGGTQYF. CDR3 sequence (DNA): TGTGCCAGCAGTTTATCGGGGGGGGGGACCCAGTACTTC.

This clonotype was counted at least ten times. The V gene is TRBV4-1, the J gene TRBJ2-6; D is unresolved. The CDR3 covers 17 residues. Per the germline V gene, CDR1 is MGHRA and CDR2 is YSYEKL. Trimming removed 0 bases at V and 0 bases at J, with 9 bases between. CDR3 amino acids: CASSQDIKISGANVLTF. The CDR3 nucleotides are TGCGCCAGCAGCCAAGATATAAAGATCTCTGGGGCCAACGTCCTGACTTTC.

This clonotype came up many times. The gene calls are TRBV7-9 and TRBJ2-1; the match to TRBD1 covers 8 bases. The junction had 6 bases not matched to a gene; V was cut back by 5 bases and J by 6 bases. CDR1 SEHNR and CDR2 FQNEAQ come from the germline V gene (reference sequence). The CDR3 extends over 14 amino acids. CDR3 bases: TGTGCCAGCAGCCTAAATACAGGGGGCAATGAGCAGTTCTTC. Its translation: CASSLNTGGNEQFF.

The rearrangement links TRBV4-1 to TRBJ1-4, with D tentatively TRBD1 (5 bases). The V end was cut by 0 bases, the J end by 6 bases, with 11 bases between. The V gene's germline CDR1 is MGHRA and CDR2 YSYEKL. CDR3 length equals 15 residues. DNA of the CDR3: TGCGCCAGCAGCCAAGATGGGGGTATGGATGAAAAACTGTTTTTT. It encodes CASSQDGGMDEKLFF.

V usage is TRBV19 and J usage is TRBJ2-4; either TRBD1 or TRBD2 may supply D (5 bases each). CDR3 length: 13 amino acids. CDR1 and CDR2 from the germline V gene are LNHDA and SQIVND (reference sequence). The germline V and J ends were trimmed by 7 bases and 10 bases, with 17 bases remaining between them. The CDR3 region is CASKGTATLIQYF. The CDR3 region has the DNA TGTGCCAGTAAGGGGACGGCTACCCTGATTCAGTACTTC.

The chain recombines TRBV15 with TRBJ2-1, with 9 bases aligning to TRBD1. The junction had 2 bases not matched to a gene; V was cut back by 1 base and J by 4 bases. CDR1 and CDR2 (germline): LNHNV, YYDKDF (reference sequence). The CDR3 contains 15 residues. The CDR3 spells CATSRAGTGYNEQFF. The CDR3 nucleotides are TGTGCCACCAGCAGAGCCGGGACAGGGTACAATGAGCAGTTCTTC. Supplemented by reference TRBV15 and TRBJ2-1, the full variable domain reads DAMVIQNPRYQVTQFGKPVTLSCSQTLNHNVMYWYQQKSSQAPKLLFHYYDKDFNNEADTPDNFQSRRPNTSFCFLDIRSPGLGDTAMYLCATSRAGTGYNEQFFGPGTRLTVL.

This clonotype was found many times. CDR3 residues: CASSRGTSGSGTGELFF. In DNA, the CDR3 is TGCGCCAGCAGCCGAGGGACTAGCGGGAGTGGCACCGGGGAGCTGTTTTTT. The chain has TRBV4-1 and TRBJ2-2; 14 positions match TRBD2. The junction had 5 bases not matched to a gene; V was cut back by 4 bases and J by 4 bases. Germline V gene data show CDR1 as MGHRA and CDR2 as YSYEKL. The CDR3 totals 17 residues.

The chain recombines TRBV4-1 with TRBJ2-7, with D tentatively TRBD1 or TRBD2 (5 bases each). Germline V gives CDR1 MGHRA, CDR2 YSYEKL. Trimming cost V 2 bases and J 3 bases, with 11 bases left between them. This CDR3 has 14 amino acids. CDR3: CASSQPGRSYEQYF. Written as DNA, the CDR3 is TGCGCCAGCAGCCAACCGGGACGGAGCTACGAGCAGTACTTC.

A note on this clonotype: One base away lies a much larger clone, so this may be a sequencing read error. In this CDR3 the conserved last residue, phenylalanine or tryptophan, is missing, so a read error is likely. This sequence joins TRBV12-3 or TRBV12-4 and TRBJ2-7; 9 nucleotides match TRBD2. The CDR3 is 17 residues long. V lost 3 bases, J lost 1 base, and 10 bases stayed unmatched. CDR3 protein: CASSLFSGSKNSYEQYL. The CDR3, as DNA: TGTGCCAGCAGTTTGTTTAGCGGGAGTAAAAATTCCTACGAGCAGTACCTC.

The J gene is TRBJ1-5, the V gene TRBV6-1; D is undetermined. The germline V and J ends were trimmed by 3 bases and 3 bases, with 9 bases remaining between them. The CDR3 extends over 14 amino acids. The germline CDR1 and CDR2 sequences are MNHNS and SASEGT. Here the CDR3 reads CASSDNGLNQPQHF. The DNA of the CDR3 is TGTGCCAGCAGTGATAATGGGCTCAATCAGCCCCAGCATTTT.

The chain employs TRBV28 and TRBJ2-5; D gene ambiguous. Germline-derived CDR1 and CDR2 are MDHEN and SYDVKM. The CDR3 loop spans 8 amino acids. The CDR3: CVYLTQYF. In DNA form, the CDR3 reads TGTGTTTACCTGACCCAGTACTTC.

This clonotype has ten or more counts. The chain combines TRBV7-2 with TRBJ2-1; D is possibly TRBD2 (5 bases). This CDR3 spans 16 amino acids. V lost 5 bases and J 3 bases, leaving 17 bases between the germline ends. From germline, CDR1 is SGHTA and CDR2 FQGNSA. The DNA of the CDR3 is TGTGCCAGCAGCCCTTATTGGGGAGTAATCTACAATGAGCAGTTCTTC. Residues: CASSPYWGVIYNEQFF. The full variable domain, in which reference TRBV7-2 and TRBJ2-1 provide the parts outside the CDR3, is GAGVSQSPSNKVTEKGKDVELRCDPISGHTALYWYRQSLGQGLEFLIYFQGNSAPDKSGLPSDRFSAERTGGSVSTLTIQRTQQEDSAVYLCASSPYWGVIYNEQFFGPGTRLTVL.

The chain carries TRBV6-1 and TRBJ1-6, with 7 bases aligning to TRBD1. CDR1 and CDR2 from the germline V gene are MNHNS and SASEGT. J lost 9 bases, V lost 5 bases, and 4 bases had no gene match. This CDR3 is 13 amino acids long. CDR3 region: CASSIGTVSPLHF. In DNA, the CDR3 is TGTGCCAGCAGTATCGGGACAGTTTCACCCCTCCACTTT.

This clonotype was detected many times. The chain employs TRBV6-5 and TRBJ1-6; TRBD1 is a possible D gene (6 bases). This CDR3 is built from 13 residues. Germline CDR1 reads MNHEY; CDR2 reads SVGAGI. Trimming left V 2 bases short and J 14 bases short, with 13 bases between. CDR3 in amino acids: CASSYARDTSLHF. The CDR3 DNA sequence: TGTGCCAGCAGTTACGCCCGGGACACTTCCCTCCACTTT.

The J gene is TRBJ1-2, the V gene TRBV7-9; 9 bases match TRBD1. This CDR3 is built from 15 residues. J was trimmed by 6 bases and V by 5 bases; bases with no gene match: 10. CDR1 is SEHNR and CDR2 is FQNEAQ in the germline V gene (reference sequence). DNA of the CDR3: TGTGCCAGCAGCGCCCGGGACAGGGATCCCAATGGCTACACCTTC. It specifies CASSARDRDPNGYTF.